Listed below are T cell receptor beta chains from one sample, sequenced in a study of T-cell reconstitution after alpha-beta-depleted transplantation in children. TCRdb ran MiXCR on the PCR reads and lists one entry per CDR3 protein. The repertoire holds fewer than 550,000 distinct CDR3 sequences, about an eighth seen once, with approximately 14% in the top ten. The sample consisted of PBMCs, mostly from graft donor cells, taken 180 days after TCRalphabeta/CD19-depleted stem cell transplant. The receptors were sampled from a female patient aged 2 to 10 who had a stem cell transplant for aplastic anemia, so the T cells may come from the graft donor. Both conserved end residues are trimmed from each CDR3. Fields, in order: J gene, V gene, CDR3 length, clone size, CDR3 protein. The size entry is marked missing in some rows and otherwise reads once, few, many or a size class.

j_call: TRBJ2-4; v_call: TRBV6-2/TRBV6-3; cdr3_length: 15; clone_size: few; cdr3_aa: ASSFRDRGRKKNIQY
j_call: TRBJ1-2; v_call: TRBV10-2; cdr3_length: 12; clone_size: few; cdr3_aa: ASSGLKGGDGYT
j_call: TRBJ2-1; v_call: TRBV5-1; cdr3_length: 12; clone_size: many; cdr3_aa: ASSGRELWNEQF
j_call: TRBJ2-1; v_call: TRBV12-3/TRBV12-4; cdr3_length: 13; clone_size: few; cdr3_aa: ASSSPGGAYNEQF
j_call: TRBJ2-1; v_call: TRBV4-3; cdr3_length: 15; clone_size: -; cdr3_aa: ASSQLGLAGAYNEQF
j_call: TRBJ2-3; v_call: TRBV14; cdr3_length: 13; clone_size: few; cdr3_aa: ASSQDRFPTDTQY
j_call: TRBJ1-2; v_call: TRBV10-3; cdr3_length: 12; clone_size: -; cdr3_aa: AISDRRMPLGYT
j_call: TRBJ2-2; v_call: TRBV5-6; cdr3_length: 10; clone_size: few; cdr3_aa: ASSSAAGELF
j_call: TRBJ2-1; v_call: TRBV27; cdr3_length: 10; clone_size: -; cdr3_aa: ASSSGLNEQF
j_call: TRBJ2-3; v_call: TRBV7-2; cdr3_length: 14; clone_size: few; cdr3_aa: ASSLGLRVVTDTQY
j_call: TRBJ2-3; v_call: TRBV6-2/TRBV6-3; cdr3_length: 14; clone_size: few; cdr3_aa: ASRTTRQRVTDTQY
j_call: TRBJ2-1; v_call: TRBV6-2/TRBV6-3; cdr3_length: 12; clone_size: many; cdr3_aa: ASSFVSSYNEQF
j_call: TRBJ2-3; v_call: TRBV11-2; cdr3_length: 17; clone_size: -; cdr3_aa: ASTRRTPSGRRETDTQY